A selection of T cell receptor beta chains follows, all from one sample in a study of beta chain features in type 1 diabetes. TCRdb keeps only in-frame clones here, not all; method: immunoSEQ multiplex PCR. Of 130,000 or so clones in the sample, approximately 10% were seen once. What was sequenced was central memory CD4+ T cells from blood. These receptors all come from a woman between 40 and 55 years old in good health. CDR3s include the opening cysteine and the closing phenylalanine or tryptophan. A D gene is named only where the DNA matches it firmly. Part of the rows lack a size; the others show once, few, many or a class for expanded clones.

v_gene	abundance	d_gene	j_gene	CDR3aa	CDR3nt
TRBV7-9	few	.	TRBJ2-7	CASSLDLSGIREQYF	TGTGCCAGCAGCTTAGATCTGTCAGGGATCCGAGAGCAGTACTTC
TRBV7-9	few	TRBD1	TRBJ2-1	CASSLRQGGTYNEQFF	TGTGCCAGCAGCCTGCGACAGGGGGGTACCTACAATGAGCAGTTCTTC
TRBV7-6	few	.	TRBJ1-2	CASSPEVGAQGSGYTF	TGTGCCAGCAGCCCCGAAGTGGGGGCGCAAGGGTCTGGCTACACCTTC
TRBV5-1	.	TRBD1	TRBJ2-3	CASSYGTASTDTQYF	TGCGCCAGCAGCTATGGGACAGCTAGCACAGATACGCAGTATTTT
TRBV5-8	.	TRBD1	TRBJ2-3	CASSSGTGGLADTQYF	TGTGCCAGCAGCTCCGGGACAGGGGGCTTGGCAGATACGCAGTATTTT
TRBV4-1	medium-sized	.	TRBJ2-7	CASSQGPQTALYPYEQYF	TGCGCCAGCAGCCAAGGTCCCCAGACAGCACTCTACCCTTACGAGCAGTACTTC
TRBV19	.	TRBD1	TRBJ1-5	CASSIDGDSPNQPQHF	TGTGCCAGTAGTATAGACGGGGACAGCCCGAATCAGCCCCAGCATTTT
TRBV5-1	.	.	TRBJ2-3	CASSLDQSTDTQYF	TGCGCCAGCAGCTTGGATCAGTCCACAGATACGCAGTATTTT
TRBV5-1	.	TRBD1	TRBJ1-4	CASSRGTGGSEKLFF	TGCGCCAGCAGCAGAGGGACAGGGGGCTCGGAAAAACTGTTTTTT
TRBV5-1	.	.	TRBJ2-7	CASKSPGPSGNEQYF	TGCGCCAGCAAAAGCCCAGGTCCCTCCGGAAACGAGCAGTACTTC
TRBV4-1	.	.	TRBJ1-2	CASSPTRPPGFYGYTF	TGCGCCAGCAGCCCGACGCGACCGCCAGGCTTTTATGGCTACACCTTC
TRBV6-1	few	.	TRBJ2-5	CASSDLSRGGETQYF	TGTGCCAGCAGTGACCTGAGTAGGGGAGGCGAGACCCAGTACTTC
TRBV19	.	TRBD1	TRBJ1-5	CASSGQDDQPQHF	TGTGCCAGTAGCGGACAGGACGATCAGCCCCAGCATTTT
TRBV14	.	TRBD2	TRBJ2-3	CASSQLAGGPEGRTDTQYF	TGTGCCAGCAGCCAGCTAGCGGGGGGTCCCGAAGGACGCACAGATACGCAGTATTTT
TRBV27	many	TRBD1	TRBJ1-4	CASSLRQGSNEKLFF	TGTGCCAGCAGTCTGAGACAGGGGTCAAATGAAAAACTGTTTTTT